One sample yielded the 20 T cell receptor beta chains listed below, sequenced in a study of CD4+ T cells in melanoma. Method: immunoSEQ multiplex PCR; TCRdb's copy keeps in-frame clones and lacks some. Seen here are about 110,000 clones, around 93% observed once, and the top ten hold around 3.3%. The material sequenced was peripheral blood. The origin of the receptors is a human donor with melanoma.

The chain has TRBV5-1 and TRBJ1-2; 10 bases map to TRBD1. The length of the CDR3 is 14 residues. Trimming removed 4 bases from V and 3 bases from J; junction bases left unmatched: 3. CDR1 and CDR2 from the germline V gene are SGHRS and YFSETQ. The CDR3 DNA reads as TGCGCCAGCAGCCAGGACAGGGGGGACTATGGCTACACCTTC. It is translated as CASSQDRGDYGYTF.

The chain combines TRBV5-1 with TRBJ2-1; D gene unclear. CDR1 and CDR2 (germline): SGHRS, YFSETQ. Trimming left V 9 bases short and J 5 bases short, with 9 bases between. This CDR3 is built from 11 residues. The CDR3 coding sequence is TGCGCCATCCCTCGGGACAATGAGCAGTTCTTC. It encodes CAIPRDNEQFF.

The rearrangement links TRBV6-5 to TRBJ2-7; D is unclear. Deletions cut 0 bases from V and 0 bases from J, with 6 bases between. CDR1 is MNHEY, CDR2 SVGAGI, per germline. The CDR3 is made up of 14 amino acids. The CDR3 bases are TGTGCCAGCAGTTACTCAGGCTACTCCTACGAGCAGTACTTC. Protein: CASSYSGYSYEQYF.

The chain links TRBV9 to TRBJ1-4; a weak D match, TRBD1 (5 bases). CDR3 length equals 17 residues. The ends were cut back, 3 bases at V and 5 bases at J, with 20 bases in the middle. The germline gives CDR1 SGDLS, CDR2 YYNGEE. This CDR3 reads CASSARGGRVANEKLFF. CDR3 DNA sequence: TGTGCCAGCAGCGCCCGGGGGGGAAGGGTGGCAAATGAAAAACTGTTTTTT.

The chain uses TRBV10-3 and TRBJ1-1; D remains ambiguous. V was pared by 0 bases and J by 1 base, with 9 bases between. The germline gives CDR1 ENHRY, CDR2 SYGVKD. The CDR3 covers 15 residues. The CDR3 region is CAISESRLRNTEAFF. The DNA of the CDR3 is TGTGCCATCAGTGAGTCGAGGCTCAGGAACACTGAAGCTTTCTTT.

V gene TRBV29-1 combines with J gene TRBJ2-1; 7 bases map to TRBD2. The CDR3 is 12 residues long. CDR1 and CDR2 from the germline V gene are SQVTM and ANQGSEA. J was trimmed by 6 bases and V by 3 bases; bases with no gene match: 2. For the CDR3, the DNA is TGCAGCGTTGAGGGGGGGGTCAATGAGCAGTTCTTC. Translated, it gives CSVEGGVNEQFF.

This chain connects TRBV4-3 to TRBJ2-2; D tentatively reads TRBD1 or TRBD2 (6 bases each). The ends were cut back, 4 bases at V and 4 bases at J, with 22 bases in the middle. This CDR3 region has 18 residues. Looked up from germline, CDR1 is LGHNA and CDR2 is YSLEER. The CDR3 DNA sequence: TGCGCCAGCAGCCTCGAGAGACAGGAGGGTAACGGCACCGGGGAGCTGTTTTTT. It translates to CASSLERQEGNGTGELFF.

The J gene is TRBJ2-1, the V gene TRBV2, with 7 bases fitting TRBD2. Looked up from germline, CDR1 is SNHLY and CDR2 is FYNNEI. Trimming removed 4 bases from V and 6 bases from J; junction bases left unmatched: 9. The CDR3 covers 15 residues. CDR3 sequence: CASSAGGRGINEQFF. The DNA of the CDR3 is TGTGCCAGCAGTGCGGGAGGAAGGGGTATCAATGAGCAGTTCTTC. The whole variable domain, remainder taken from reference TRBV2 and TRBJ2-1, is EPEVTQTPSHQVTQMGQEVILRCVPISNHLYFYWYRQILGQKVEFLVSFYNNEISEKSEIFDDQFSVERPDGSNFTLKIRSTKLEDSAMYFCASSAGGRGINEQFFGPGTRLTVL.

This CDR3 is CASSSTTGPQPQHF. The CDR3 DNA reads as TGTGCCAGCAGCTCTACTACAGGGCCACAGCCCCAGCATTTT. The chain combines TRBV7-2 with TRBJ1-5, with a weak D call TRBD1 (6 bases). The germline V gene encodes CDR1 SGHTA and CDR2 FQGNSA. This CDR3 contains 14 residues. With 4 bases removed from V and 7 bases from J, the gap between germline ends came to 14 bases.

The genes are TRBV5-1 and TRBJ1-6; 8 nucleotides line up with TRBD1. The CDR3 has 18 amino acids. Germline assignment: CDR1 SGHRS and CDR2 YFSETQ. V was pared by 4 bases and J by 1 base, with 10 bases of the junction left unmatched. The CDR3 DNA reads TGCGCCAGCAGCCCAAAGGACAGGGCTGGTTCCTATAATTCACCCCTCCACTTT. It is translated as CASSPKDRAGSYNSPLHF.

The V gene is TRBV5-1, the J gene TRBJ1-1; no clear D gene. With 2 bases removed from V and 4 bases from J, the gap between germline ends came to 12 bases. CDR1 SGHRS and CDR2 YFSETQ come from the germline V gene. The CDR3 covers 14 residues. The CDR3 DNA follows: TGCGCCAGCAGCTTCCGTGGGGAGCTCACTGAAGCTTTCTTT. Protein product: CASSFRGELTEAFF.

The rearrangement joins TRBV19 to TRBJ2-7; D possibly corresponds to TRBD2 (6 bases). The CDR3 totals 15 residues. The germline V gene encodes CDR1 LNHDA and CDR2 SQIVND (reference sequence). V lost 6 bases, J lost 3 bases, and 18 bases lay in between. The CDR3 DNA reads TGTGCCAGTAGCCGAGCGGCTAGCGCGTACTACGAGCAGTACTTC. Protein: CASSRAASAYYEQYF.

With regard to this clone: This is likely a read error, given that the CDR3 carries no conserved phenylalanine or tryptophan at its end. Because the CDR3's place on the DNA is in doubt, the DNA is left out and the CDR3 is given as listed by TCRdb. CDR3 protein: CASSLALRVPVVRT. The J gene is TRBJ1-2, the V gene TRBV5-5. Germline lookup yields CDR1 SGHKS and CDR2 YYEKEE (reference sequence). The CDR3 is 14 residues long, ends included.

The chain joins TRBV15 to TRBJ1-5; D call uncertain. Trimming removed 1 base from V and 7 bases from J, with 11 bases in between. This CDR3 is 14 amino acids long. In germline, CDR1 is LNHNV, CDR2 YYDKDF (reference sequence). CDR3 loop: CATSRGTGKQPQHF. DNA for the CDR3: TGTGCCACCAGCAGAGGAACGGGAAAACAGCCCCAGCATTTT. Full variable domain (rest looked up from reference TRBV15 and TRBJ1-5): DAMVIQNPRYQVTQFGKPVTLSCSQTLNHNVMYWYQQKSSQAPKLLFHYYDKDFNNEADTPDNFQSRRPNTSFCFLDIRSPGLGDTAMYLCATSRGTGKQPQHFGDGTRLSIL.

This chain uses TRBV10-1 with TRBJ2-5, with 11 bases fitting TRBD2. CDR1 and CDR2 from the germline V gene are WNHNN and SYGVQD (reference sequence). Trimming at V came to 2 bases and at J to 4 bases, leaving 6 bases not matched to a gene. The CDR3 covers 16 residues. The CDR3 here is CASSETSGSDRETQYF. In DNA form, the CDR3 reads TGCGCCAGCAGTGAGACTAGCGGGAGCGACCGAGAGACCCAGTACTTC.

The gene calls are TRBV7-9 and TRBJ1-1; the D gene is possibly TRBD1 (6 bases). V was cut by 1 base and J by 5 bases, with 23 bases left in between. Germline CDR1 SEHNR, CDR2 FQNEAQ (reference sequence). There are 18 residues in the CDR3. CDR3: CASSLDPRRGPQGTEAFF. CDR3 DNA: TGTGCCAGCAGCTTAGACCCACGTAGAGGACCACAGGGAACTGAAGCTTTCTTT.

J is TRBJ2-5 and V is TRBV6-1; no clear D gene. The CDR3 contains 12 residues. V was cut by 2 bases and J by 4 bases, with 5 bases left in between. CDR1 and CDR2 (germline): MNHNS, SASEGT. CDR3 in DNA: TGTGCCAGCAGTGAACTTGGAGAGACCCAGTACTTC. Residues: CASSELGETQYF.

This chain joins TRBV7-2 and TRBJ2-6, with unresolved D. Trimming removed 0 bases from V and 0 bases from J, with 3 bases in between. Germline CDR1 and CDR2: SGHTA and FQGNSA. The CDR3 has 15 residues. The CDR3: CASSLAPSGANVLTF. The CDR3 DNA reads TGTGCCAGCAGCTTAGCCCCCTCTGGGGCCAACGTCCTGACTTTC. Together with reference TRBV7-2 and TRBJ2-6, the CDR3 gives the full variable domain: GAGVSQSPSNKVTEKGKDVELRCDPISGHTALYWYRQSLGQGLEFLIYFQGNSAPDKSGLPSDRFSAERTGGSVSTLTIQRTQQEDSAVYLCASSLAPSGANVLTFGAGSRLTVL.

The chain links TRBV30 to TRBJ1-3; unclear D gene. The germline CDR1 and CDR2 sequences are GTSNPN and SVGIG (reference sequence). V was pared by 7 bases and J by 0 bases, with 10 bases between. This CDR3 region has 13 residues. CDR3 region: CASTPVSGNTIYF. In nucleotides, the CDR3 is TGTGCCTCGACCCCGGTCTCTGGAAACACCATATATTTT. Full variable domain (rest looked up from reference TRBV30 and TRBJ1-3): SQTIHQWPATLVQPVGSPLSLECTVEGTSNPNLYWYRQAAGRGLQLLFYSVGIGQISSEVPQNLSASRPQDRQFILSSKKLLLSDSGFYLCASTPVSGNTIYFGEGSWLTVV.

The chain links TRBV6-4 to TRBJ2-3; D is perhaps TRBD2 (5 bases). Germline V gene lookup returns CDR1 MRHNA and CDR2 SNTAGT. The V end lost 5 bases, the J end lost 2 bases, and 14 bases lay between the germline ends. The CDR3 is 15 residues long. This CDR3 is CASSPSGIITDTQYF. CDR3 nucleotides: TGTGCCAGCAGTCCGTCGGGGATCATCACAGATACGCAGTATTTT.